These 20 T cell receptor beta chains share one sample of origin, sequenced in a study of T-cell memory formation after mild COVID-19. TCRdb re-called the 5' RACE reads through MiXCR, storing one row per CDR3 protein. The repertoire holds about 210,000 distinct CDR3 sequences, around 27% seen once, with about an eighth in the top ten. Input material: PBMCs or a T cell subset sorted from them (not recorded which). These receptors all come from an adult woman who had mild COVID-19 (a few samples of this study predate the infection). Cell type and time point are not known.

There are a few counts of this clonotype. The rearrangement joins TRBV5-6 to TRBJ2-3; 10 bases align to TRBD2. The germline V gene has CDR1 SGHDT and CDR2 YYEEEE. CDR3 length equals 15 residues. Germline trimming cut 4 bases from V and 5 bases from J; bases unmatched to any gene: 7. The CDR3 spells CASSPGASGGDTQYF. DNA for the CDR3: TGTGCCAGCAGCCCGGGGGCTAGCGGGGGAGATACGCAGTATTTT.

This sequence joins TRBV12-3 or TRBV12-4 and TRBJ2-5; 9 bases are a match to TRBD1. Trimming took 5 bases from V and 3 from J; bases not matched to a gene: 4. The CDR3 has 14 amino acids. CDR3 protein: CASSTGTGKETQYF. DNA for the CDR3: TGTGCCAGCAGTACCGGGACAGGGAAAGAGACCCAGTACTTC.

This clonotype turned up a few times. The V and J genes are TRBV12-3 or TRBV12-4 and TRBJ2-7; perhaps TRBD1 as D (5 bases). The CDR3 totals 11 residues. Trimming removed 6 bases at V and 7 bases at J, with 10 bases between. CDR3 region: CASRQGVEQYF. For the CDR3, the DNA is TGTGCCAGCAGGCAGGGTGTAGAGCAGTACTTC.

This chain connects TRBV4-2 to TRBJ2-7, with no clear D. Trimming took off 3 bases at V and 4 bases at J, with 10 bases between the two ends. CDR1 and CDR2 from the germline V gene are LGHNA and YNFKEQ. The CDR3 totals 13 residues. This chain's CDR3 is CASSQAANYEQYF. The CDR3 DNA follows: TGTGCCAGCAGCCAGGCGGCAAATTACGAGCAGTACTTC.

The chain joins TRBV11-2 to TRBJ2-2; 9 bases match TRBD2. The J segment lost 4 bases and the V segment lost 3 bases, leaving 6 bases of the junction unmatched. The CDR3 is 16 amino acids. Germline V gene sequence: CDR1 SGHAT, CDR2 FQNNGV. CDR3 nucleotide sequence: TGTGCCAGCAGCTTTGGCGGGAGGGCCCCCACCGGGGAGCTGTTTTTT. Residues: CASSFGGRAPTGELFF.

The chain recombines TRBV27 with TRBJ2-5; D gene unclear. V shed 1 base and J shed 1 base, with 10 bases lying between them. From germline, CDR1 is MNHEY and CDR2 SMNVEV (reference sequence). This CDR3 has 15 residues. The DNA for the CDR3 is TGTGCCAGCAGTTTATACGGCCAGGCCCAAGAGACCCAGTACTTC. It translates to CASSLYGQAQETQYF.

The chain has TRBV25-1 and TRBJ2-7, with no clear D. Between the trimmed V and J ends, which lost 6 bases and 0 bases, there was a span of 12 bases. Germline assignment: CDR1 MGHDK and CDR2 SYGVNS. The CDR3 is 14 amino acids. In DNA, the CDR3 is TGTGCCAGCAGCTTCGGACGGAACTCCTACGAGCAGTACTTC. As protein: CASSFGRNSYEQYF.

CDR3 in DNA: TGCAGTGCTAGCCTCGGCAGGGATTGGCAGTTCTTC. It specifies CSASLGRDWQFF. The chain employs TRBV20-1 and TRBJ2-1, with TRBD1 as a possible D gene (5 bases). The CDR3 is made up of 12 amino acids. Looked up from germline, CDR1 is DFQATT and CDR2 is SNEGSKA (reference sequence). V lost 3 bases and J 12 bases, leaving 15 bases between the germline ends.

The rearrangement links TRBV4-2 to TRBJ2-5; perhaps D is TRBD1 or TRBD2 (5 bases each). V shed 1 base and J shed 1 base, with 13 bases lying between them. The CDR3 is 16 residues long. Germline V gene sequence: CDR1 LGHNA, CDR2 YNFKEQ. CDR3 DNA sequence: TGTGCCAGCAGCCAAGGGGGCGGGCGGGTCCAAGAGACCCAGTACTTC. Protein product: CASSQGGGRVQETQYF.

This clonotype showed up just a few times. The chain uses TRBV5-4 and TRBJ2-2; D ambiguous. The CDR3 contains 16 residues. Deletions cut 2 bases from V and 0 bases from J, with 11 bases between. The germline CDR1 and CDR2 sequences are SGHNT and YYREEE (reference sequence). Here the CDR3 DNA reads TGTGCCAGCAGCTTCGGCAGGCTCGCGAACACCGGGGAGCTGTTTTTT. This encodes CASSFGRLANTGELFF.

V gene TRBV11-3 combines with J gene TRBJ2-5, with D perhaps matching TRBD1 (6 bases). The CDR3 covers 12 residues. Germline V gene lookup returns CDR1 SGHNT and CDR2 YENEEA. V lost 8 bases, J lost 1 base, and 8 bases lay in between. The chain's CDR3 is CASQDSQETQYF. The DNA for the CDR3 is TGTGCCAGCCAGGACAGCCAAGAGACCCAGTACTTC.

The chain carries TRBV12-3 or TRBV12-4 and TRBJ1-3; TRBD1 matches 7 bases. V was pared by 8 bases and J by 2 bases, with 9 bases of the junction left unmatched. This CDR3 has 15 residues. In DNA form, the CDR3 reads TGTGCCAGCGGGCAACAGGGGTTGGCTGGAAACACCATATATTTT. This codes for CASGQQGLAGNTIYF.

This clonotype was counted a few times. This rearrangement joins TRBV7-9 to TRBJ2-1, with TRBD2 matching 10 bases. The CDR3 sequence is 16 residues long. Losses at the gene ends were 5 bases for V and 7 bases for J; bases not matched to a gene: 11. CDR1 SEHNR and CDR2 FQNEAQ come from the germline V gene (reference sequence). The CDR3 sequence: CASSRRTSGEGNEQFF. The CDR3 bases are TGTGCCAGCAGCCGTAGGACTAGCGGAGAGGGGAATGAGCAGTTCTTC.

V usage is TRBV6-5 and J usage is TRBJ2-7, with D perhaps being TRBD1 or TRBD2 (6 bases each). This CDR3 has 16 residues. V lost 6 bases to trimming and J lost 2 bases, with 20 bases between them. Germline lookup yields CDR1 MNHEY and CDR2 SVGAGI. The CDR3 region has the DNA TGTGCCAGCAGCCAACTGTCCAGGGGACTCCCCTACGAGCAGTACTTC. Translating gives CASSQLSRGLPYEQYF.

This chain connects TRBV5-1 to TRBJ1-6; tentatively, D is TRBD1 (5 bases). Germline loops: CDR1 SGHRS, CDR2 YFSETQ. Trimming took 3 bases from V and 4 from J, leaving 20 bases between them. The CDR3 contains 18 residues. The CDR3 loop is CASSSGTVAPSYNSPLHF. The DNA of the CDR3 is TGCGCCAGCAGCTCCGGGACTGTAGCCCCATCTTATAATTCACCCCTCCACTTT.

The chain uses TRBV20-1 and TRBJ1-1, with TRBD1 matching over 8 bases. V was clipped by 6 bases and J by 11 bases; unmatched bases: 11. CDR1 and CDR2 from the germline V gene are DFQATT and SNEGSKA (reference sequence). CDR3 length equals 12 residues. CDR3 bases: TGCAGTGCCGAACGTCGACAGGGGCGGGCTTTCTTT. Translated, it gives CSAERRQGRAFF.

The chain joins TRBV6-6 to TRBJ2-7; D may be TRBD1 (6 bases). Between the trimmed V and J ends, which lost 7 bases and 0 bases, there was a span of 10 bases. Germline V gene lookup returns CDR1 MNHNY and CDR2 SVGAGI (reference sequence). The CDR3 sequence is 13 residues long. Here the CDR3 DNA reads TGTGCCAGCACGGGACATTACTCCTACGAGCAGTACTTC. This gives the protein CASTGHYSYEQYF.

This chain joins TRBV7-9 and TRBJ2-7; 8 positions match TRBD2. J was trimmed by 5 bases and V by 6 bases; bases with no gene match: 9. Germline CDR1 SEHNR, CDR2 FQNEAQ (reference sequence). The CDR3 totals 14 residues. The CDR3 sequence is CASRDPGLGDEQYF. Written as DNA, the CDR3 is TGTGCCAGCAGGGACCCGGGACTAGGAGACGAGCAGTACTTC.

The CDR3 sequence: CASSLSTKNQPQHF. CDR3 DNA sequence: TGTGCCAGCAGCTTGTCTACGAAAAATCAGCCCCAGCATTTT. The genes are TRBV5-6 and TRBJ1-5; D gene ambiguous. Germline V gene sequence: CDR1 SGHDT, CDR2 YYEEEE. The CDR3 is made up of 14 amino acids. The V end was cut by 1 base, the J end by 4 bases, with 9 bases between.

This clonotype turned up a few times. V usage is TRBV20-1 and J usage is TRBJ1-1; possible D gene TRBD1, 5 bases. CDR3 length equals 14 residues. Germline V gives CDR1 DFQATT, CDR2 SNEGSKA (reference sequence). V was pared by 2 bases and J by 0 bases, with 10 bases between. CDR3: CSARPRQMNTEAFF. CDR3 nucleotides: TGCAGTGCTAGACCCAGACAGATGAACACTGAAGCTTTCTTT.